This T cell receptor beta chain was profiled in a study of glioma-infiltrating T cells. Whole-study results and caveats: Non-neoplastic patients had below-expected tissue-blood divergence, while all gliomas exceeded expectation.

Notes on this clonotype: Its antigen is unidentified.

V shed 5 bases and J shed 3 bases, with 15 bases lying between them. The CDR3 runs to 14 residues. The germline gives CDR1 SGHRS, CDR2 YFSETQ. Amplification of TCR alpha and beta CDR3 regions from RNA used iRepertoire nested multiplex PCR. One entry per CDR3 protein results from TCRdb running MiXCR on the multiplex PCR reads. The repertoire holds 90,000 to 110,000 distinct CDR3 sequences, 25% seen once, with about a third in the top ten. This TCR came from a human donor with low-grade glioma or glioblastoma, undergoing nonglioma brain surgery, or in good health (not recorded which). The chain joins TRBV5-1 to TRBJ2-7; D remains ambiguous. The sample was glioma tissue, nonneoplastic brain tissue, or PBMCs (not recorded which). The CDR3 is CASRYPEVNYEQYF. The DNA for the CDR3 is TGCGCCAGCAGGTACCCCGAGGTCAACTACGAGCAGTACTTC.